The rows below give T cell receptor beta chains drawn from one sample of a study of monozygotic twins with inflammatory bowel disease. TCRdb re-called the 5' RACE reads; every CDR3 protein appears as one record, without DNA. The sample includes a few hundred thousand distinct CDR3 sequences. The sample comprised blood. The receptors derive from a human donor with ulcerative colitis or Crohn's disease, or a healthy co-twin of an affected twin (not recorded which). CDR3s include the opening cysteine and the closing phenylalanine or tryptophan.

v_gene	j_gene	CDR3aa
TRBV6-1	TRBJ2-2	CASSSDVGLASTGELFF
TRBV12-5	TRBJ2-1	CASGLLQDGISYNEQFF
TRBV6-5	TRBJ1-1	CASRTQGRAEAFF
TRBV6-1	TRBJ2-3	CASFPWRGAPVDTQYF
TRBV5-1	TRBJ1-1	CASSLWAGTNTEAFF
TRBV6-2/TRBV6-3	TRBJ2-2	CASSPVFAGGIPRTGELFF
TRBV20-1	TRBJ2-3	CSASSASGRTDTQYF
TRBV5-1	TRBJ1-1	CASSWAPGGTEAFF
TRBV5-1	TRBJ2-7	CASSRTTGVYEQYF
TRBV18	TRBJ2-5	CASSPLQGQGRQETQYF
TRBV4-3	TRBJ1-2	CASSQEGGGNYGYTF
TRBV5-1	TRBJ1-4	CASSPAGNGEKLFF
TRBV20-1	TRBJ1-1	CSARDPTGYTEAFF
TRBV7-3	TRBJ2-2	CASSDGVGDTGELFF
TRBV27	TRBJ2-4	CASSYLGTGENIQYF
TRBV5-1	TRBJ2-5	CASSLEVQETQYF
TRBV7-9	TRBJ2-3	CASSPARGRGADTQYF